The rows below give T cell receptor beta chains drawn from one sample of a study of cytomegalovirus exposure and HLA in healthy donors. The table came from immunoSEQ multiplex PCR; TCRdb's copy has only in-frame clones and leaves some out. The sample lists 210,000 or so clones; roughly 84% were seen once. Sequencing was done on a sample of PBMCs. The origin of the receptors is a boy aged 2 to 9 in good health and CMV-seronegative. Each CDR3 is given with its conserved first and last residue. The order of the fields is V gene, J gene, clone size, D gene, CDR3 DNA, CDR3 protein. A D gene is named only where the DNA matches it firmly. Some rows mark clone size as missing; the rest say once, few, many or name a class of expanded clone.

V gene: TRBV27; J gene: TRBJ2-5; clone size: NA; D gene: NA; CDR3 DNA: TGTGCCAGCGGCCCTCCCAAGCCGAGGATGGAGACCCAGTACTTC; CDR3 protein: CASGPPKPRMETQYF
V gene: TRBV7-2; J gene: TRBJ2-7; clone size: NA; D gene: NA; CDR3 DNA: TGTGCCAGCAGCCAATACAGGGACTCCTACGAGCAGTACTTC; CDR3 protein: CASSQYRDSYEQYF
V gene: TRBV6-5; J gene: TRBJ2-7; clone size: NA; D gene: TRBD2; CDR3 DNA: TGTGCCAGCAGTTATCGAGCGGGAGTACCCTACGAGCAGTACTTC; CDR3 protein: CASSYRAGVPYEQYF
V gene: TRBV4-1; J gene: TRBJ1-1; clone size: NA; D gene: TRBD1; CDR3 DNA: TGCGCCAGCAGCCAAGGGTCCGGACAGGGGGCGCTTATGGCTTTCTTT; CDR3 protein: CASSQGSGQGALMAFF
V gene: TRBV5-6; J gene: TRBJ2-5; clone size: NA; D gene: TRBD2; CDR3 DNA: TGTGCCAGCAGCTATGGGGCGGGAGAGGGAGAGACCCAGTACTTC; CDR3 protein: CASSYGAGEGETQYF
V gene: TRBV2; J gene: TRBJ2-2; clone size: NA; D gene: TRBD2; CDR3 DNA: TGTGCCAGCAGTGAAGCGACGTCTGGCGGGAGGTGTCCCCAACATTTCGGGGAGCTGTTTTTT; CDR3 protein: CASSEATSGGRCPQHFGELFF
V gene: TRBV6-1; J gene: TRBJ1-2; clone size: NA; D gene: NA; CDR3 DNA: TGTGCCAGCAGTGACAACAGGGCCGCTAACTATGGCTACACCTTC; CDR3 protein: CASSDNRAANYGYTF
V gene: TRBV5-5; J gene: TRBJ2-7; clone size: NA; D gene: TRBD1; CDR3 DNA: TGTGCCAGCAGCTTAAACAGGGGGCAGTACGAGCAGTACTTC; CDR3 protein: CASSLNRGQYEQYF
V gene: TRBV6-4; J gene: TRBJ2-2; clone size: NA; D gene: TRBD2; CDR3 DNA: TGTGCCAGCAGACTAGCGACCACCGGGGAGCTGTTTTTT; CDR3 protein: CASRLATTGELFF
V gene: TRBV11-2; J gene: TRBJ2-5; clone size: NA; D gene: NA; CDR3 DNA: TGTGCCAGCAGCTTAGGGACTTCCCTGAGAGAGACCCAGTACTTC; CDR3 protein: CASSLGTSLRETQYF
V gene: TRBV2; J gene: TRBJ2-7; clone size: NA; D gene: NA; CDR3 DNA: TGTGCCAGCAGTGATGGGGGAGGGGGGTACGAGCAGTACTTC; CDR3 protein: CASSDGGGGYEQYF
V gene: TRBV5-1; J gene: TRBJ2-7; clone size: NA; D gene: TRBD1; CDR3 DNA: TGCGCCAGCAGCTTAACAGGGGGTCTCTACGAGCAGTACTTC; CDR3 protein: CASSLTGGLYEQYF
V gene: TRBV6-6; J gene: TRBJ1-2; clone size: NA; D gene: NA; CDR3 DNA: TGTGCCAGCATCGCCGCGGAGTACTATGGCTACACCTTC; CDR3 protein: CASIAAEYYGYTF
V gene: TRBV2; J gene: TRBJ2-3; clone size: few; D gene: NA; CDR3 DNA: TGTGCCAGCAGCGGGGAGGGGGGGCTGCACACAGATACGCAGTATTTT; CDR3 protein: CASSGEGGLHTDTQYF
V gene: TRBV9; J gene: TRBJ2-3; clone size: NA; D gene: NA; CDR3 DNA: TGTGCCAGCAGCTCCACAGGGATCACAGATACGCAGTATTTT; CDR3 protein: CASSSTGITDTQYF
V gene: TRBV12-5; J gene: TRBJ1-5; clone size: NA; D gene: NA; CDR3 DNA: TGTGCTAGTGGTTTGGGGGGAGACGGGCAGCCCCAGCATTTT; CDR3 protein: CASGLGGDGQPQHF
V gene: TRBV7-9; J gene: TRBJ2-1; clone size: NA; D gene: NA; CDR3 DNA: TGTGCCAGCAGCTTAGGCGGTCTTTATGACAATGAGCAGTTCTTC; CDR3 protein: CASSLGGLYDNEQFF
V gene: TRBV6-5; J gene: TRBJ2-1; clone size: NA; D gene: NA; CDR3 DNA: TGTGCCAGCAGTTATCCCAGGAATCCTACTTACAATGAGCAGTTCTTC; CDR3 protein: CASSYPRNPTYNEQFF
V gene: TRBV6-1; J gene: TRBJ1-1; clone size: few; D gene: NA; CDR3 DNA: TGTGCCAGCAGTGAAGGGATAGCGAACACTGAAGCTTTCTTT; CDR3 protein: CASSEGIANTEAFF
V gene: TRBV6-5; J gene: TRBJ1-5; clone size: NA; D gene: NA; CDR3 DNA: TGTGCCAGCAGTTACCGTCGGGCAGGGGGCAATCAGCCCCAGCATTTT; CDR3 protein: CASSYRRAGGNQPQHF
V gene: TRBV19; J gene: TRBJ2-7; clone size: NA; D gene: NA; CDR3 DNA: TGTGCCAGTAGTAGGGAAACACAGGGACTATCAGCCGAGCAGTACTTC; CDR3 protein: CASSRETQGLSAEQYF
V gene: TRBV29-1; J gene: TRBJ2-7; clone size: NA; D gene: TRBD2; CDR3 DNA: TGCAGCGTCTTGGGGGAGGGTAGGGGTCCGAACTCCTACGAGCAGTACTTC; CDR3 protein: CSVLGEGRGPNSYEQYF
V gene: TRBV30; J gene: TRBJ2-3; clone size: NA; D gene: TRBD2; CDR3 DNA: TGTGCCGGTAGCGGGAGAGGCACAGATACGCAGTATTTT; CDR3 protein: CAGSGRGTDTQYF
V gene: TRBV6-5; J gene: TRBJ2-5; clone size: NA; D gene: NA; CDR3 DNA: TGTGCCAGCAGTTACTCGTGGGGGGTCCAAGAGACCCAGTACTTC; CDR3 protein: CASSYSWGVQETQYF
V gene: TRBV9; J gene: TRBJ2-3; clone size: NA; D gene: NA; CDR3 DNA: TGTGCCAGCAGCGCGACAGGACACCCCGGCACAACAGATACGCAGTATTTT; CDR3 protein: CASSATGHPGTTDTQYF
V gene: TRBV13; J gene: TRBJ2-5; clone size: NA; D gene: TRBD2; CDR3 DNA: TGTGCCAGCAGCTTTACTAGCGGGGGGGAGGAGACCCAGTACTTC; CDR3 protein: CASSFTSGGEETQYF
V gene: TRBV27; J gene: TRBJ2-7; clone size: NA; D gene: TRBD2; CDR3 DNA: TGTGCCAGCAGTAGCGGGGCTTCCTACGAGCAGTACTTC; CDR3 protein: CASSSGASYEQYF
V gene: TRBV29-1; J gene: TRBJ1-2; clone size: NA; D gene: TRBD1; CDR3 DNA: TGCAGCGTTGGGGGACAGGGGACGATTAACTATGGCTACACCTTC; CDR3 protein: CSVGGQGTINYGYTF
V gene: TRBV30; J gene: TRBJ1-1; clone size: NA; D gene: TRBD1; CDR3 DNA: TGTGCCTACACCACAGGGGGGTCAGGGGCAGCTTTCTTT; CDR3 protein: CAYTTGGSGAAFF
V gene: TRBV18; J gene: TRBJ2-7; clone size: NA; D gene: NA; CDR3 DNA: TGTGCCAGCTCACCTGGGGGGTTAGTAATCGACGAGCAGTACTTC; CDR3 protein: CASSPGGLVIDEQYF
V gene: TRBV6-1; J gene: TRBJ2-7; clone size: NA; D gene: TRBD2; CDR3 DNA: TGTGCCAGCAGTGAAGTCCAAGCGGGAGGCCCGGGCGAGCAGTACTTC; CDR3 protein: CASSEVQAGGPGEQYF
V gene: TRBV30; J gene: TRBJ1-1; clone size: once; D gene: NA; CDR3 DNA: TGTGCCTGGAGTGTACATCAGGGTCGGACTGAAGCTTTCTTT; CDR3 protein: CAWSVHQGRTEAFF
V gene: TRBV14; J gene: TRBJ1-4; clone size: NA; D gene: NA; CDR3 DNA: TGTGCCAGCAGCAAGAGGATCGGGGTCGGAAAACTGTTTTTT; CDR3 protein: CASSKRIGVGKLFF
V gene: TRBV20-1; J gene: TRBJ1-1; clone size: NA; D gene: NA; CDR3 DNA: TGCAGTGCCTCCCGGTTTGCTTTCTTT; CDR3 protein: CSASRFAFF
V gene: TRBV29-1; J gene: TRBJ1-2; clone size: NA; D gene: TRBD1; CDR3 DNA: TGCAGCGTTTTTAGACAGGGGAATGGCTACACCTTC; CDR3 protein: CSVFRQGNGYTF
V gene: TRBV19; J gene: TRBJ2-7; clone size: NA; D gene: TRBD2; CDR3 DNA: TGTGCCAGTAGGCCCGCTAGCGGGGGCTCCTACGAGCAGTACTTC; CDR3 protein: CASRPASGGSYEQYF
V gene: TRBV5-1; J gene: TRBJ2-3; clone size: NA; D gene: TRBD2; CDR3 DNA: TGCGCCAGCAGCTTGTCGCGAGCGGGGGGTATAAGCACAGATACGCAGTATTTT; CDR3 protein: CASSLSRAGGISTDTQYF
V gene: TRBV5-1; J gene: TRBJ2-7; clone size: NA; D gene: TRBD1; CDR3 DNA: TGCGCCAGCAGCCCGACAGGGATGGGCTACGAGCAGTACTTC; CDR3 protein: CASSPTGMGYEQYF
V gene: TRBV19; J gene: TRBJ2-6; clone size: NA; D gene: TRBD1; CDR3 DNA: TGTGCCACGAGCCCCCGGGACAGGGGGGCTGGGGCCAACGTCCTGACTTTC; CDR3 protein: CATSPRDRGAGANVLTF